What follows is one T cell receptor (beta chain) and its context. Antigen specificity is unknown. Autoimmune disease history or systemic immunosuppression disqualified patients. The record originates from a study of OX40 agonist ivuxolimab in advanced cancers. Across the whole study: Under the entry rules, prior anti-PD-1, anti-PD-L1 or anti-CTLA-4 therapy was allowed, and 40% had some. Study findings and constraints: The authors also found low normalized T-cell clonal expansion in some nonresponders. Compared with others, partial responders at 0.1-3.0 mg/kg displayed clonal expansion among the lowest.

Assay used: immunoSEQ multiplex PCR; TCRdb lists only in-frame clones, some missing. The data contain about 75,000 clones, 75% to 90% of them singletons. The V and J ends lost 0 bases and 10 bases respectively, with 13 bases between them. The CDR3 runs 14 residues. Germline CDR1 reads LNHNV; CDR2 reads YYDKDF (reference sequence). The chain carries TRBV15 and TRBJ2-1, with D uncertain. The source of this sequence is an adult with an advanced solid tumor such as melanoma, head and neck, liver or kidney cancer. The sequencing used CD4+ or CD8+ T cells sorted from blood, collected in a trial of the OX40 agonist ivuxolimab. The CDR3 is CATSRDGSSFEQFF. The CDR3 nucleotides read TGTGCCACCAGCAGAGATGGGTCCTCTTTCGAGCAGTTCTTC.